This is a list of T cell receptor beta chains from one sample in a study of graft-versus-host responses after intestinal transplantation. The data were produced by immunoSEQ multiplex PCR, yet TCRdb's version contains in-frame clones alone and is incomplete. The data hold approximately 88,000 clones, with about nine tenths observed a single time. These TCRs' antigens remain unknown. The sample was unstimulated CD4+ T cells sorted from spleen or lymph node cells, taken before intestinal transplant. These receptor sequences come from a human donor who received an intestinal transplant. Each CDR3 is given with its conserved first and last residue. The D gene is left open where the match is weak. Part of the rows lack a size; the others show once, few, many or a class for expanded clones.

v_gene	abundance	d_gene	j_gene	CDR3nt	CDR3aa
TRBV6-1	NA	NA	TRBJ1-1	TGTGCCAGCAGTACACAGGGTAACACTGAAGCTTTCTTT	CASSTQGNTEAFF
TRBV2	NA	TRBD1	TRBJ1-2	TGTGCCAGCACTGCTGGACAGGGAACGTATGGCTACACCTTC	CASTAGQGTYGYTF
TRBV6-1	NA	TRBD2	TRBJ2-7	TGTGCCAGCAGTGAAGGGATGGGGGGGAGCTCCTACGAGCAGTACTTC	CASSEGMGGSSYEQYF
TRBV5-1	NA	NA	TRBJ2-3	TGCGCCAGCAGTCGAGCGGGCACAGATACGCAGTATTTT	CASSRAGTDTQYF
TRBV19	NA	TRBD1	TRBJ1-1	TGTGCCAGTAGTATACCCAGACAGGGGGTTGAAGCTTTCTTT	CASSIPRQGVEAFF
TRBV9	NA	NA	TRBJ2-1	TGTGCCAGCAGTACTTACAATGAGCAGTTCTTC	CASSTYNEQFF
TRBV9	NA	NA	TRBJ1-2	TGTGCCAGCAGCGTAGAACAGGCCCCTATTTATGGCTACACCTTC	CASSVEQAPIYGYTF
TRBV5-4	NA	TRBD1	TRBJ1-1	TGTGCCAGCATTAGGGACAGGGTGCACACTGAAGCTTTCTTT	CASIRDRVHTEAFF
TRBV25-1	NA	NA	TRBJ2-1	TGTGCCAGCGGAGCAACAGGGACCTACAATGAGCAGTTCTTC	CASGATGTYNEQFF
TRBV9	NA	NA	TRBJ2-3	TGTGCCAGCAGCGTAGGGGCCCCCCAGGGAACAGATACGCAGTATTTT	CASSVGAPQGTDTQYF
TRBV5-4	NA	TRBD1	TRBJ1-1	TGTGCCAGCAGCCACCCGGGACAGGGCGTGGAAGCTTTCTTT	CASSHPGQGVEAFF
TRBV5-1	NA	TRBD2	TRBJ2-7	TGCGCCAGCAGCCCCCGACTAGCGGGGTACGAGCAGTACTTC	CASSPRLAGYEQYF
TRBV6-5	NA	NA	TRBJ2-7	TGTGCCAGCAGCCAGACAGAAAGGACCTACGAGCAGTACTTC	CASSQTERTYEQYF
TRBV18	NA	TRBD1	TRBJ1-1	TGTGCCAGCTCACAGGGACAGGGGAACACTGAAGCTTTCTTT	CASSQGQGNTEAFF
TRBV27	NA	TRBD1	TRBJ1-1	TGTGCCTGTCGGCGGCAGGGGGGTTCTATGAACACTGAAGCTTTCTTT	CACRRQGGSMNTEAFF
TRBV9	NA	NA	TRBJ2-5	TGTGCCAGCAGCGTGGGGCCGCTACAAGAGACCCAGTACTTC	CASSVGPLQETQYF
TRBV7-8	NA	TRBD1	TRBJ1-1	TGTGCCAGCAGCCCGGACAGGGGTGGGAACACTGAAGCTTTCTTT	CASSPDRGGNTEAFF
TRBV7-8	NA	TRBD1	TRBJ2-2	TGTGCCAGCAAACCGGGACAGGGGTATCCCGGGGAGCTGTTTTTT	CASKPGQGYPGELFF
TRBV7-3	NA	TRBD2	TRBJ2-5	TGTGCCAGCAGCTATAGCGGGGGGGTTCTCCAAGAGACCCAGTACTTC	CASSYSGGVLQETQYF
TRBV10-2	NA	TRBD2	TRBJ2-7	TGCGCCAGCAGTGAGGGTAGCGGGCCCGCCTACGAGCAGTACTTC	CASSEGSGPAYEQYF
TRBV19	NA	NA	TRBJ2-3	TGTGCCACGAAAAACCACTCCTCCTTATACGATACGCAGTATTTT	CATKNHSSLYDTQYF
TRBV7-9	NA	NA	TRBJ1-6	TGTGCCAGCAGCCCCCCCGCCAGGGATAATTCACCCCTCCACTTT	CASSPPARDNSPLHF
TRBV5-1	NA	TRBD1	TRBJ1-2	TGCGCCAGCAGCTTGGAGGGGGCGGGGTATGGCTACACCTTC	CASSLEGAGYGYTF
TRBV19	NA	NA	TRBJ2-6	TGTGCCAGTACCAAAGGGACTGCTGGGGCCAACGTCCTGACTTTC	CASTKGTAGANVLTF
TRBV6-1	few	TRBD2	TRBJ2-7	TGTGCCAGCAGTGAAGTCCAGCGGGGCTCCTACGAGCAGTACTTC	CASSEVQRGSYEQYF
TRBV5-1	NA	NA	TRBJ1-1	TGCGCCAGCAGCTTGTCAGGGGATTTGACTGAAGCTTTCTTT	CASSLSGDLTEAFF
TRBV27	NA	TRBD1	TRBJ1-2	TGTGCCAGCAGTTTATTTGCGACAGGGGGCGGCCCCTATGGCTACACCTTC	CASSLFATGGGPYGYTF
TRBV5-1	NA	TRBD1	TRBJ1-1	TGCGCCAGCAGCACAGGAAGTAGGGGGCCGAACACTGAAGCTTTCTTT	CASSTGSRGPNTEAFF
TRBV7-2	NA	TRBD2	TRBJ2-1	TGTGCCAGCAGCCCGAGGACTAGCGCAGACAATGAGCAGTTCTTC	CASSPRTSADNEQFF
TRBV5-1	NA	TRBD1	TRBJ1-3	TGCGCCAGCAGCTTGTGGACAGGCTCTGGAAACACCATATATTTT	CASSLWTGSGNTIYF
TRBV11-2	NA	TRBD1	TRBJ1-1	TGTGCCAGCAGTCAACGGACAGGGTTGACTGAAGCTTTCTTT	CASSQRTGLTEAFF
TRBV15	NA	NA	TRBJ1-4	TGTGCCACCAGCAGAGACGGAGGCGAAAAACTGTTTTTT	CATSRDGGEKLFF
TRBV5-1	NA	TRBD1	TRBJ2-1	TGCGCCAGCAGCTTGGGGATCACAGGGGGCCCCTACAATGAGCAGTTCTTC	CASSLGITGGPYNEQFF
TRBV9	NA	NA	TRBJ1-2	TGTGCCAGTCAAGAGGATAACTATGGCTACACCTTC	CASQEDNYGYTF
TRBV7-9	once	NA	TRBJ2-1	TGTGCCAGCAGCTTAGCAGGGAGTGAGCAGTTCTTC	CASSLAGSEQFF